This T cell receptor beta chain was captured in a study of HIV-infected patients and healthy controls. Per the germline V gene, CDR1 is MNHEY and CDR2 is SVGEGT. The CDR3 runs 15 residues. With 0 bases removed from V and 5 bases from J, the gap between germline ends came to 14 bases. All unsorted peripheral T cells were captured because whole blood was used without fractionation. As controls, fewer than 13 uninfected healthy donors gave samples, and several gave two samples about three months apart. Reverse transcription used about 500 ng RNA and constant-region primers for alpha and beta. Each of the alpha and beta chains got its own library through chain-specific third strand synthesis with indices. The library had 12-nucleotide molecular identifiers formed by two random hexamers joined together. TCRdb itself ran the 5' RACE reads through MiXCR, one entry per CDR3 protein. The sample gives about 18,000 distinct CDR3 sequences, 10% to 15% of which show up once; 11% is in the top ten.

This receptor was obtained from an adult in good health. This chain connects TRBV6-2 or TRBV6-3 to TRBJ2-7; D perhaps matches TRBD2 (5 bases). Sequencing used blood. The DNA of the CDR3 is TGTGCCAGCAGTTACTCGTCGGGGTTCGGAAACGAGCAGTACTTC. This sequence encodes CASSYSSGFGNEQYF.